Shown below are 12 T cell receptor beta chains from a single sample sequenced in a study of shared clonotypes between healthy human individuals (dated by TCRdb to 2019 to 2021). The receptor library was made with the immunoSEQ multiplex PCR assay. In TCRdb, the immuneACCESS table is reduced to in-frame sequences with V and J assigned. These tables do not hold every clone; where another copy was compared, an unresolved V gene accounts for under half, and the others remain unexplained. The sample table lists millions of clones, around nine tenths of them with a count of one. Around 0.14% of the sample rests with the top ten. Sequences were obtained from naive CD4+ T cells sorted from blood. What the cell subset or site label conveys for this sample: CD45RA+ positively selected. The receptors derive from a man younger than 30 in good health.

The chain links TRBV30 to TRBJ2-3; TRBD2 matches at 8 bases. Germline CDR1 reads GTSNPN; CDR2 reads SVGIG (reference sequence). The CDR3 length is 13 residues. The CDR3 here is CALGGLAPDTQYF. In DNA form, the CDR3 reads TGTGCTCTCGGCGGACTAGCACCAGATACGCAGTATTTT.

Remarks on this clone: Other DNA sequences in this sample translate to the same CDR3. The chain recombines TRBV7-9 with TRBJ1-1; 8 nucleotides agree with TRBD1. The germline gives CDR1 SEHNR, CDR2 FQNEAQ (reference sequence). The CDR3 is 14 amino acids. V was clipped by 5 bases and J by 1 base; unmatched bases: 3. The CDR3 nucleotides read TGTGCCAGCAGCCTCGGACAGGGGAACACTGAAGCTTTCTTT. Its protein product is CASSLGQGNTEAFF. Combining the CDR3 with reference TRBV7-9 and TRBJ1-1 gives the whole variable domain DTGVSQNPRHKITKRGQNVTFRCDPISEHNRLYWYRQTLGQGPEFLTYFQNEAQLEKSRLLSDRFSAERPKGSFSTLEIQRTEQGDSAMYLCASSLGQGNTEAFFGQGTRLTVV.

The chain carries TRBV5-6 and TRBJ1-2, with a weak D call TRBD1 (5 bases). The V gene lost 4 bases and the J gene lost 3 bases, with 13 bases spanning the gap. The CDR3 is 14 residues long. CDR1 and CDR2 from the germline V gene are SGHDT and YYEEEE. This CDR3 is CASSRAGTDYGYTF. In nucleotides, the CDR3 is TGTGCCAGCAGCCGTGCCGGGACGGACTATGGCTACACCTTC. The full variable domain, rest sourced from reference TRBV5-6 and TRBJ1-2, is DAGVTQSPTHLIKTRGQQVTLRCSPKSGHDTVSWYQQALGQGPQFIFQYYEEEERQRGNFPDRFSGHQFPNYSSELNVNALLLGDSALYLCASSRAGTDYGYTFGSGTRLTVV.

The chain couples TRBV2 to TRBJ1-4, with D perhaps matching TRBD1 (5 bases). The CDR3 covers 14 residues. Trimming stripped 11 bases from V and 3 bases from J, with 16 bases between. CDR1 and CDR2 from the germline V gene are SNHLY and FYNNEI. CDR3 DNA sequence: TGTGCCGGAAGAACGCAGGGCGCTAATGAAAAACTGTTTTTT. Its protein product is CAGRTQGANEKLFF.

The gene calls are TRBV18 and TRBJ1-5, with D uncertain. The V end was cut by 5 bases, the J end by 0 bases, with 11 bases between. CDR1 is KGHSH, CDR2 LQKENI, per germline. This CDR3 has 15 residues. The CDR3 DNA follows: TGTGCCAGCTCAACTGCCGGTTATAGCAATCAGCCCCAGCATTTT. Amino acid sequence: CASSTAGYSNQPQHF. Full variable domain (missing parts from reference TRBV18 and TRBJ1-5): NAGVMQNPRHLVRRRGQEARLRCSPMKGHSHVYWYRQLPEEGLKFMVYLQKENIIDESGMPKERFSAEFPKEGPSILRIQQVVRGDSAAYFCASSTAGYSNQPQHFGDGTRLSIL.

This clone was seen just once. The chain employs TRBV5-1 and TRBJ2-5, with a possible D match to TRBD2 (6 bases). In germline, CDR1 is SGHRS, CDR2 YFSETQ. The CDR3 is 16 amino acids. V was clipped by 2 bases and J by 5 bases, with 19 bases between them. The CDR3 protein is CASSLGVLEGGETQYF. CDR3 nucleotide sequence: TGCGCCAGCAGCTTAGGTGTCCTGGAGGGTGGGGAGACCCAGTACTTC.

The rearrangement links TRBV28 to TRBJ2-1; TRBD1 agrees at 8 bases. Unmatched junction bases numbered 8, after V lost 0 bases and J lost 4 bases. CDR1 is MDHEN and CDR2 is SYDVKM in the germline V gene. The CDR3 covers 17 residues. This chain's CDR3 is CASSLWAGGLNYNEQFF. DNA of the CDR3: TGTGCCAGCAGTTTATGGGCAGGGGGCCTCAATTACAATGAGCAGTTCTTC.

V gene TRBV27 combines with J gene TRBJ1-1, with 7 bases that match TRBD1. The CDR3 consists of 15 residues. Germline values: CDR1 MNHEY, CDR2 SMNVEV (reference sequence). Trimming at V came to 5 bases and at J to 1 base, leaving 7 bases not matched to a gene. The CDR3 region is CASSLDRTGNTEAFF. DNA for the CDR3: TGTGCCAGCAGTCTGGATAGGACAGGGAACACTGAAGCTTTCTTT.

Details on this clone: Other DNA sequences in this sample translate to the same CDR3. CDR3 amino acids: CASSVGQGTDTQYF. CDR3 sequence (DNA): TGCGCCAGCAGCGTGGGACAGGGCACAGATACGCAGTATTTT. The chain carries TRBV5-1 and TRBJ2-3, with TRBD1 matching over 8 bases. Per germline, CDR1 SGHRS and CDR2 YFSETQ. The CDR3 is 14 amino acids. Trimming at V came to 4 bases and at J to 1 base, leaving 2 bases not matched to a gene. The variable domain in full, with the rest retrieved from reference TRBV5-1 and TRBJ2-3, is KAGVTQTPRYLIKTRGQQVTLSCSPISGHRSVSWYQQTPGQGLQFLFEYFSETQRNKGNFPGRFSGRQFSNSRSEMNVSTLELGDSALYLCASSVGQGTDTQYFGPGTRLTVL.

The V call is TRBV2, the J call TRBJ2-7; 7 bases map to TRBD2. J lost 2 bases, V lost 6 bases, and 7 bases had no gene match. There are 14 residues in the CDR3. Germline V gene sequence: CDR1 SNHLY, CDR2 FYNNEI. This CDR3 is CASRVTGTTYEQYF. In nucleotides, the CDR3 is TGTGCCAGCAGAGTTACCGGGACTACCTACGAGCAGTACTTC.

J is TRBJ1-5 and V is TRBV5-6; TRBD1 might be the D (5 bases). Germline V lookup: CDR1 SGHDT, CDR2 YYEEEE. The CDR3 runs to 15 residues. V lost 3 bases and J 0 bases, leaving 10 bases between the germline ends. CDR3 DNA: TGTGCCAGCAGCTGGGGACGATATAGCAATCAGCCCCAGCATTTT. Protein: CASSWGRYSNQPQHF. The full variable domain, rest sourced from reference TRBV5-6 and TRBJ1-5, is DAGVTQSPTHLIKTRGQQVTLRCSPKSGHDTVSWYQQALGQGPQFIFQYYEEEERQRGNFPDRFSGHQFPNYSSELNVNALLLGDSALYLCASSWGRYSNQPQHFGDGTRLSIL.

V usage is TRBV6-5 and J usage is TRBJ1-2, with 9 bases lining up with TRBD1. The germline V gene encodes CDR1 MNHEY and CDR2 SVGAGI. The CDR3 extends over 15 amino acids. V shed 6 bases and J 0 bases; nucleotides not matched to a gene: 5. The CDR3 DNA sequence: TGTGCCAGCAGCCCACAGGGGGCGACTAACTATGGCTACACCTTC. Protein product: CASSPQGATNYGYTF.